A single sample is the source of the 21 T cell receptor beta chains below, sequenced in a study of T-cell reconstitution after alpha-beta-depleted transplantation in children. Unique molecular identifiers were used in preparing the TCRbeta library. MiXCR was run by TCRdb on the PCR reads, yielding one entry per CDR3 protein. Altogether over 90,000 distinct CDR3 sequences are present, 4.5% to 7.5% being singletons, with the ten largest covering roughly 5.5%. The source material was PBMCs, mostly from graft donor cells, sampled 60 days after TCRalphabeta/CD19-depleted stem cell transplant. The receptors were sampled from a female patient under 10 years old who had a stem cell transplant for Fanconi anemia, so the T cells may come from the graft donor.

This clonotype was observed at least ten times. This chain joins TRBV4-1 and TRBJ2-1, with 14 bases fitting TRBD2. CDR1 is MGHRA and CDR2 is YSYEKL in the germline V gene. V shed 4 bases, J shed 4 bases, and the junction held 3 bases outside the gene matches. The CDR3 sequence is 16 residues long. CDR3 amino acids: CASSPRTSGRYNEQFF. CDR3 coding DNA: TGCGCCAGCAGCCCCAGGACTAGCGGGAGGTACAATGAGCAGTTCTTC.

This clonotype was observed a handful of times. The CDR3 spells CASSQDSETDTQYF. DNA for the CDR3: TGCGCCAGCAGCCAAGATTCTGAGACAGATACGCAGTATTTT. The genes are TRBV4-1 and TRBJ2-3; D not certain. Trimming cost V 0 bases and J 3 bases, with 7 bases left between them. CDR1 is MGHRA, CDR2 YSYEKL, per germline. The CDR3 sequence is 14 residues long.

Only a few counts were recorded for this clonotype. The gene calls are TRBV20-1 and TRBJ1-6, with 11 bases lining up with TRBD1. After removal of 3 bases from V and 7 bases from J, the junction contained 8 bases not matched to a gene. The CDR3 spans 16 residues. Germline-derived CDR1 and CDR2 are DFQATT and SNEGSKA (reference sequence). The CDR3 region has the DNA TGCAGTGCTAGTTGGTATTGGGACAGGGGGAATTCACCCCTCCACTTT. It yields the protein CSASWYWDRGNSPLHF.

This rearrangement joins TRBV14 to TRBJ2-6; no clear D. CDR3 size: 15 residues. Germline lookup yields CDR1 SGHDN and CDR2 FVKESK. V shed 1 base and J shed 2 bases, with 6 bases lying between them. CDR3 loop: CASSQGQTGANVLTF. CDR3 sequence (DNA): TGTGCCAGCAGCCAAGGGCAGACTGGGGCCAACGTCCTGACTTTC.

This clonotype was detected only a few times. V usage is TRBV10-3 and J usage is TRBJ2-3; 12 bases match TRBD2. Unmatched junction bases numbered 1, after V lost 3 bases and J lost 3 bases. Germline-derived CDR1 and CDR2 are ENHRY and SYGVKD. The CDR3 spans 15 residues. The CDR3 DNA is TGTGCCATCAGTGACACTAGCGGGAGGACAGATACGCAGTATTTT. It specifies CAISDTSGRTDTQYF.

V and J are TRBV5-1 and TRBJ2-5; TRBD2 agrees at 9 bases. CDR1 is SGHRS and CDR2 is YFSETQ in the germline V gene. V shed 9 bases and J 5 bases; nucleotides not matched to a gene: 14. CDR3 length: 15 amino acids. CDR3 loop: CATKPGLAFFETQYF. The DNA for the CDR3 is TGCGCCACCAAGCCGGGACTAGCATTTTTCGAGACCCAGTACTTC.

The chain is built from TRBV6-1 and TRBJ1-6; 10 nucleotides line up with TRBD1. After removal of 6 bases from V and 7 bases from J, the junction contained 6 bases not matched to a gene. The CDR3 has 15 amino acids. From germline, CDR1 is MNHNS and CDR2 SASEGT. CDR3 amino acids: CASSRPGQGNSPLHF. The CDR3 nucleotides read TGTGCCAGCAGCCGTCCGGGACAGGGGAATTCACCCCTCCACTTT.

This clonotype occurred a few times. V and J are TRBV6-5 and TRBJ2-1; 7 bases are shared with TRBD2. This CDR3 spans 13 amino acids. Looked up from germline, CDR1 is MNHEY and CDR2 is SVGAGI. J gave up 8 bases and V 0 bases, and 1 base lay outside the gene matches. CDR3 nucleotides: TGTGCCAGCAGTTACTCGGGACTACATGAGCAGTTCTTC. Encoded protein: CASSYSGLHEQFF.

This clonotype came up many times. The rearrangement links TRBV5-1 to TRBJ2-3; no clear D gene. Trimming removed 0 bases from V and 2 bases from J, with 4 bases in between. CDR1 is SGHRS, CDR2 YFSETQ, per germline. This CDR3 is built from 13 residues. For the CDR3, the DNA is TGCGCCAGCAGCTTGGTTCCCACAGATACGCAGTATTTT. It specifies CASSLVPTDTQYF.

This clonotype was picked up many times. The V gene is TRBV2, the J gene TRBJ2-4; D is unresolved. V lost 3 bases, J lost 1 base, and 16 bases lay in between. CDR3 length equals 17 residues. CDR1 is SNHLY and CDR2 is FYNNEI in the germline V gene. The CDR3 sequence is CASSEIAPENAKNIQYF. The DNA for the CDR3 is TGTGCCAGCAGTGAGATCGCACCGGAGAATGCCAAAAACATTCAGTACTTC.

This chain uses TRBV9 with TRBJ2-7, with 12 bases identical to TRBD1. CDR3 length equals 16 residues. CDR1 and CDR2 (germline): SGDLS, YYNGEE. The J segment lost 7 bases and the V segment lost 0 bases, leaving 8 bases of the junction unmatched. CDR3 sequence (DNA): TGTGCCAGCAGCGTAGGGCCGGGACAGGGGGCGTGGGAGCAGTACTTC. The encoded protein is CASSVGPGQGAWEQYF.

The gene calls are TRBV7-2 and TRBJ2-3; D possibly matches TRBD1 or TRBD2 (5 bases each). The ends were cut back, 0 bases at V and 2 bases at J, with 9 bases in the middle. The CDR3 length is 15 residues. CDR1 SGHTA and CDR2 FQGNSA come from the germline V gene. The CDR3 here is CASSLAGTYTDTQYF. CDR3 coding DNA: TGTGCCAGCAGCTTAGCCGGGACCTACACAGATACGCAGTATTTT.

This clonotype was picked up many times. The chain joins TRBV19 to TRBJ2-1; D ambiguous. In germline, CDR1 is LNHDA, CDR2 SQIVND (reference sequence). Deletions cut 4 bases from V and 9 bases from J, with 16 bases between. The CDR3 totals 14 residues. The CDR3: CASSTSAASAEQFF. The CDR3 nucleotides are TGTGCCAGTAGTACGAGCGCCGCCTCAGCTGAGCAGTTCTTC. Using reference TRBV19 and TRBJ2-1 for the parts outside the CDR3, the full variable domain is DGGITQSPKYLFRKEGQNVTLSCEQNLNHDAMYWYRQDPGQGLRLIYYSQIVNDFQKGDIAEGYSVSREKKESFPLTVTSAQKNPTAFYLCASSTSAASAEQFFGPGTRLTVL.

This clonotype was recorded at least ten times. The chain carries TRBV28 and TRBJ2-5, with no clear D. Germline CDR1 reads MDHEN; CDR2 reads SYDVKM. V was clipped by 6 bases and J by 5 bases, with 16 bases between them. The CDR3 contains 14 residues. The CDR3 protein is CASRELIGWETQYF. As DNA, the CDR3 is TGTGCCAGCAGAGAGTTGATAGGTTGGGAGACCCAGTACTTC.

This clonotype was seen ten or more times. CDR3 nucleotide sequence: TGCAGCGTCGAAAAAACTAGGGAAGCTTTCTTT. This sequence encodes CSVEKTREAFF. The chain joins TRBV29-1 to TRBJ1-1; D ambiguous. There are 11 residues in the CDR3. V was trimmed by 6 bases and J by 8 bases, leaving 13 bases between them. The germline V gene encodes CDR1 SQVTM and CDR2 ANQGSEA.

This clonotype was seen at least ten times. V usage is TRBV28 and J usage is TRBJ2-4; D is possibly TRBD2 (5 bases). This CDR3 has 13 residues. Trimming shortened V by 3 bases and J by 7 bases, and 10 bases separated the two germline ends. Germline V CDR1 and CDR2: MDHEN, SYDVKM. The CDR3, as DNA: TGTGCCAGCAGTTTCGAGGGTGCGAACATTCAGTACTTC. Amino acid sequence: CASSFEGANIQYF.

This clonotype was counted many times. V usage is TRBV5-6 and J usage is TRBJ2-3, with TRBD1 matching 9 bases. This CDR3 is 16 amino acids long. V was pared by 4 bases and J by 3 bases, with 9 bases of the junction left unmatched. Per germline, CDR1 SGHDT and CDR2 YYEEEE. The CDR3 region has the DNA TGTGCCAGCAGCCGAATAACGACAGGGGGGACAGATACGCAGTATTTT. This translates into CASSRITTGGTDTQYF. Drawing the rest from reference TRBV5-6 and TRBJ2-3, the complete variable domain is DAGVTQSPTHLIKTRGQQVTLRCSPKSGHDTVSWYQQALGQGPQFIFQYYEEEERQRGNFPDRFSGHQFPNYSSELNVNALLLGDSALYLCASSRITTGGTDTQYFGPGTRLTVL.

The chain joins TRBV28 to TRBJ2-4, with 9 bases matching TRBD1. The germline gives CDR1 MDHEN, CDR2 SYDVKM. The junction had 6 bases not matched to a gene; V was cut back by 0 bases and J by 0 bases. CDR3 size: 18 residues. The DNA of the CDR3 is TGTGCCAGCAGTTTATGGGACAGGGGCCTCTTAGCCAAAAACATTCAGTACTTC. Translated, it gives CASSLWDRGLLAKNIQYF.

The genes are TRBV6-1 and TRBJ1-5; D not certain. Germline CDR1 MNHNS, CDR2 SASEGT. V shed 2 bases and J shed 1 base, with 12 bases lying between them. CDR3 size: 16 residues. The CDR3: CASSEMVRLSNQPQHF. As DNA, the CDR3 is TGTGCCAGCAGTGAAATGGTCAGGTTAAGCAATCAGCCCCAGCATTTT.

This clonotype showed up just a few times. The chain carries TRBV4-2 and TRBJ2-1; 11 nucleotides align to TRBD2. The J segment lost 7 bases and the V segment lost 7 bases, leaving 6 bases of the junction unmatched. CDR1 and CDR2 (germline): LGHNA, YNFKEQ. The CDR3 contains 14 residues. Here the CDR3 reads CASTVAGGPNEQFF. The CDR3 DNA sequence: TGTGCCAGCACTGTAGCGGGGGGGCCGAATGAGCAGTTCTTC.

This clonotype has at least ten counts. This chain links TRBV4-2 with TRBJ2-7; D remains unclear. The V gene lost 1 base and the J gene lost 3 bases, with 7 bases spanning the gap. CDR3 length: 13 amino acids. CDR1 and CDR2 from the germline V gene are LGHNA and YNFKEQ. CDR3 region: CASSQGLDYEQYF. CDR3 sequence (DNA): TGTGCCAGCAGCCAAGGATTGGACTACGAGCAGTACTTC.